This entry lists 6 T cell receptor beta chains sequenced from one sample in a study of CD8 T cells in Susac syndrome. Random hexamers served to reverse transcribe roughly 0.45 to 1 ug RNA. TCRdb re-analysed the immunoSEQ multiplex PCR reads in MiXCR, keeping a single row per CDR3 protein. This sample has 80,000 or so distinct CDR3 sequences, with 94% found just once. Specimen: CD8+ T cells from PBMCs. The receptors shown here come from a human donor in good health.

This chain connects TRBV4-1 to TRBJ2-5; the D call may be TRBD1 or TRBD2 (6 bases each). The V gene lost 2 bases and the J gene lost 4 bases, with 11 bases spanning the gap. Germline CDR1 and CDR2: MGHRA and YSYEKL. The CDR3 sequence is 14 residues long. Written as DNA, the CDR3 is TGCGCCAGCAGCCAATCAGGAGGGGGAGAGACCCAGTACTTC. Protein product: CASSQSGGGETQYF.

The chain couples TRBV9 to TRBJ2-1; 10 nucleotides agree with TRBD2. From germline, CDR1 is SGDLS and CDR2 YYNGEE. The CDR3 contains 18 residues. V lost 0 bases to trimming and J lost 3 bases; unmatched junction nucleotides: 9. The CDR3 region is CASSVAGAGGLFYNEQFF. The CDR3 DNA reads as TGTGCCAGCAGCGTAGCAGGAGCGGGAGGGCTGTTCTACAATGAGCAGTTCTTC.

The chain couples TRBV29-1 to TRBJ1-1; D is unresolved. CDR1 and CDR2 (germline): SQVTM, ANQGSEA. V shed 3 bases and J shed 1 base, with 12 bases lying between them. There are 14 residues in the CDR3. CDR3 sequence (DNA): TGCAGCGTTGACGGCGTGACGGGGAACACTGAAGCTTTCTTT. It translates to CSVDGVTGNTEAFF.

The CDR3 loop reads CASSQGFTEAFF. The CDR3 region has the DNA TGTGCCAGCTCACAGGGTTTCACTGAAGCTTTCTTT. V usage is TRBV18 and J usage is TRBJ1-1; the D is unclear. Trimming shortened V by 4 bases and J by 4 bases, and 7 bases separated the two germline ends. Germline V gene lookup returns CDR1 KGHSH and CDR2 LQKENI. The CDR3 has 12 residues.

This rearrangement joins TRBV28 to TRBJ2-2, with D possibly being TRBD1 or TRBD2 (5 bases each). The V gene's germline CDR1 is MDHEN and CDR2 SYDVKM. With 4 bases removed from V and 0 bases from J, the gap between germline ends came to 9 bases. This CDR3 region has 15 residues. The DNA of the CDR3 is TGTGCCAGCAGTTCTCGGGGCTCGAACACCGGGGAGCTGTTTTTT. Encoded protein: CASSSRGSNTGELFF.

V is TRBV20-1 and J is TRBJ2-1; TRBD1 or TRBD2 may be the D gene (6 bases each). This CDR3 comprises 13 residues. Germline loops: CDR1 DFQATT, CDR2 SNEGSKA (reference sequence). Here the CDR3 reads CWAPGGQYNEQFF. The CDR3 bases are TGCTGGGCCCCCGGGGGCCAGTACAATGAGCAGTTCTTC.